These 5 T cell receptor beta chains were all obtained from the same sample, sequenced in a study of PD-L1 blockade in urothelial cancer. Produced via immunoSEQ multiplex PCR; TCRdb's table is partial and in-frame only. The sample yields approximately 90,000 clones, nearly 90% seen once. Time point in this sample: pretreatment peripheral blood. The material was PBMCs, obtained around atezolizumab (anti-PD-L1) treatment. These TCRs come from a man aged 60 to 75 with urothelial cancer.

The chain links TRBV27 to TRBJ2-5, with D perhaps TRBD1 (6 bases). Germline V gives CDR1 MNHEY, CDR2 SMNVEV (reference sequence). CDR3 length equals 13 residues. Trimming stripped 6 bases from V and 5 bases from J, with 13 bases between. The CDR3 sequence is CASSLRGGETQYF. In DNA form, the CDR3 reads TGTGCCAGCAGCCTCAGGGGCGGGGAGACCCAGTACTTC.

J is TRBJ2-7 and V is TRBV11-2, with 9 positions matching TRBD1. The CDR3 runs 17 residues. V trimming: 1 base; J trimming: 4 bases; junction bases outside the gene matches: 11. Germline loops: CDR1 SGHAT, CDR2 FQNNGV. Here the CDR3 DNA reads TGTGCCAGCAGCTTAGTTGGGGGAGGGACAGGGTCTTACGAGCAGTACTTC. It specifies CASSLVGGGTGSYEQYF.

This clone has only one observation. The chain employs TRBV9 and TRBJ2-2; 7 positions match TRBD1. Germline CDR1 SGDLS, CDR2 YYNGEE. The CDR3 loop spans 12 amino acids. The V segment lost 3 bases and the J segment 8 bases; nucleotides outside the gene matches: 1. Here the CDR3 DNA reads TGTGCCAGCAGCGCACAGGGGGGGGAGCTGTTTTTT. Amino acids: CASSAQGGELFF.

As for this clone: Additional DNA sequences in this sample encode the identical CDR3. The V and J genes are TRBV9 and TRBJ1-6, with TRBD1 matching 9 bases. This CDR3 spans 13 amino acids. The V gene's germline CDR1 is SGDLS and CDR2 YYNGEE. V was clipped by 4 bases and J by 7 bases; unmatched bases: 0. In nucleotides, the CDR3 is TGTGCCAGCAGCACAGGGGGCAATTCACCCCTCCACTTT. It is translated as CASSTGGNSPLHF.

The chain is built from TRBV9 and TRBJ2-3; D may be TRBD1 (7 bases). V was trimmed by 0 bases and J by 4 bases, leaving 15 bases between them. Germline CDR1 and CDR2: SGDLS and YYNGEE. CDR3 size: 16 residues. CDR3 bases: TGTGCCAGCAGCGTAGCAGGGGGGATCAGCTCAGATACGCAGTATTTT. It is translated as CASSVAGGISSDTQYF.